The 32 T cell receptor beta chains in this list originate from one sample, sequenced in a study of T cell repertoires in cytomegalovirus infection. Antigens of these TCRs are unknown. TCRdb ran MiXCR on the reads and lists one entry per CDR3 protein. The data contain about 360,000 distinct CDR3 sequences, around a third of them singletons. Specimen: cultured PBMCs, collected from culture after CMV antigen stimulation. The source is a human donor in good health (CMV status not recorded). Some clones in this sample may be carry-over from other donors' samples.

This clonotype was picked up a small number of times. CDR3 protein: CASRRTGDLSETQYF. DNA for the CDR3: TGTGCCAGCAGGCGGACAGGGGACCTCAGTGAGACCCAGTACTTC. This rearrangement joins TRBV5-4 to TRBJ2-5; 9 bases agree with TRBD1. The CDR3 covers 15 residues. J gave up 5 bases and V 5 bases, and 10 bases lay outside the gene matches. Germline CDR1 and CDR2: SGHNT and YYREEE (reference sequence).

The rearrangement uses TRBV6-1 and TRBJ1-2; a weak D match, TRBD1 (6 bases). Germline V gene data show CDR1 as MNHNS and CDR2 as SASEGT. The CDR3 extends over 14 amino acids. Trimming pared 6 bases from V and 8 bases from J, leaving 19 bases between. The CDR3 loop is CASRKNGPDSGYTF. CDR3 DNA: TGTGCCAGCAGAAAAAACGGGCCGGACAGCGGCTACACCTTC.

This clonotype was observed many times. The J gene is TRBJ1-6, the V gene TRBV6-5; D is uncertain. Looked up from germline, CDR1 is MNHEY and CDR2 is SVGAGI. The length of the CDR3 is 15 residues. Trimming took 2 bases from V and 10 from J, leaving 15 bases between them. DNA of the CDR3: TGTGCCAGCAGTTACACTAATCAAAGAAGGTCACCCCTCCACTTT. This translates into CASSYTNQRRSPLHF.

This clonotype was seen only a few times. This chain joins TRBV7-2 and TRBJ2-3, with 8 bases aligning to TRBD1. J lost 6 bases, V lost 5 bases, and 4 bases had no gene match. From germline, CDR1 is SGHTA and CDR2 FQGNSA. The length of the CDR3 is 13 residues. CDR3 amino acids: CASSIDRGDTQYF. DNA of the CDR3: TGTGCCAGCAGCATAGACAGGGGCGATACGCAGTATTTT.

This clonotype occurred many times. The rearrangement joins TRBV7-2 to TRBJ2-7, with 9 bases fitting TRBD2. The CDR3 is made up of 15 amino acids. Losses at the gene ends were 3 bases for V and 5 bases for J; bases not matched to a gene: 8. Germline V CDR1 and CDR2: SGHTA, FQGNSA. The CDR3 sequence is CASSLVSGRIDEQYF. Written as DNA, the CDR3 is TGTGCCAGCAGCTTGGTCAGCGGGAGGATTGACGAGCAGTACTTC.

The chain uses TRBV28 and TRBJ2-2; D is unclear. Trimming left V 2 bases short and J 6 bases short, with 7 bases between. Germline CDR1 is MDHEN and CDR2 is SYDVKM. The CDR3 contains 13 residues. CDR3 coding DNA: TGTGCCAGCAGTTTAACCCTGTCCGGGGAGCTGTTTTTT. Residues: CASSLTLSGELFF.

Of note for this clonotype: With a much larger clone just one base away, this may be a read error. The rearrangement joins TRBV7-2 to TRBJ2-3; possibly TRBD2 for D (5 bases). CDR1 and CDR2 from the germline V gene are SGHTA and FQGNSA. The CDR3 extends over 15 amino acids. Between the trimmed V and J ends, which lost 0 bases and 2 bases, there was a span of 9 bases. This CDR3 is CASSLAAGTTDTQYF. CDR3 sequence (DNA): TGTGCCAGCAGCTTAGCGGCGGGCACCACAGATACGCAGTATTTT.

In this sample, this clonotype turned up a few times. The V and J genes are TRBV27 and TRBJ2-1; a possible D gene is TRBD2 (5 bases). CDR1 and CDR2 (germline): MNHEY, SMNVEV (reference sequence). This CDR3 is built from 18 residues. The V and J ends lost 6 bases and 0 bases respectively, with 21 bases between them. This CDR3 is CASSQPSREWGSYNEQFF. The CDR3 nucleotides read TGTGCCAGCAGCCAACCATCGAGGGAATGGGGCTCCTACAATGAGCAGTTCTTC.

This clonotype was observed a handful of times. This sequence joins TRBV29-1 and TRBJ2-7, with 13 bases that match TRBD2. The junction had 5 bases not matched to a gene; V was cut back by 4 bases and J by 5 bases. Germline values: CDR1 SQVTM, CDR2 ANQGSEA. The CDR3 has 14 residues. The CDR3 DNA sequence: TGCAGCGTTGCGACTAGCGGGAGGACCAACGAGCAGTACTTC. The encoded protein is CSVATSGRTNEQYF.

The sample holds a few counts of this clonotype. In DNA form, the CDR3 reads TGTGCCAGCAGCTTAGTACTAGGGGGGAGGCGGCGCACAGATACGCAGTATTTT. This encodes CASSLVLGGRRRTDTQYF. V gene TRBV7-2 combines with J gene TRBJ2-3; D assignment may be TRBD1 or TRBD2 (6 bases each). Trimming cost V 1 base and J 1 base, with 18 bases left between them. The CDR3 covers 18 residues. Germline lookup yields CDR1 SGHTA and CDR2 FQGNSA.

This clonotype came up many times. Here the CDR3 DNA reads TGTGCCAGCAGCTCTGCGGGACAGGTTGAAGCTTTCTTT. Its translation: CASSSAGQVEAFF. This chain joins TRBV7-2 and TRBJ1-1, with 8 nucleotides matching TRBD1. Germline values: CDR1 SGHTA, CDR2 FQGNSA. This CDR3 contains 13 residues. The V gene end was trimmed by 4 bases and the J gene end by 7 bases; junction bases not matched to a gene: 5.

This clonotype was detected only a few times. This chain links TRBV7-9 with TRBJ1-5, with a possible D match to TRBD1 (5 bases). The germline CDR1 and CDR2 sequences are SEHNR and FQNEAQ (reference sequence). Between the trimmed V and J ends, which lost 4 bases and 11 bases, there was a span of 15 bases. CDR3 size: 13 residues. CDR3: CASSSGPSESQHF. The CDR3 bases are TGTGCCAGCAGCTCGGGACCCTCAGAGTCCCAGCATTTT.

This clonotype was counted ten times or more. V and J are TRBV7-2 and TRBJ2-3; 7 positions match TRBD1. This CDR3 comprises 14 residues. Germline values: CDR1 SGHTA, CDR2 FQGNSA. The trim removed 5 bases at V and 6 bases at J, leaving 8 bases unmatched. For the CDR3, the DNA is TGTGCCAGCAGCGAAGCGACAGGGCGGGATACGCAGTATTTT. Translated, it gives CASSEATGRDTQYF.

In the case of this clonotype: The CDR3 carries no conserved terminal phenylalanine or tryptophan, so it likely arises from a read error. This chain joins TRBV7-2 and TRBJ2-3; D is perhaps TRBD2 (7 bases). The V end lost 5 bases, the J end lost 4 bases, and 25 bases lay between the germline ends. The germline gives CDR1 SGHTA, CDR2 FQGNSA. The CDR3 contains 18 residues. CDR3 residues: CASSPRGAGGGRADTQYI. The CDR3 DNA reads TGTGCCAGCAGCCCTCGGGGGGCGGGTGGCGGTAGGGCAGATACGCAGTATATT.

In this sample, this clonotype turned up many times. V and J are TRBV7-2 and TRBJ2-1, with TRBD2 identical over 15 bases. The CDR3 is made up of 19 amino acids. With V trimmed by 6 bases and J by 0 bases, 9 bases remained unmatched. Germline values: CDR1 SGHTA, CDR2 FQGNSA. CDR3 amino acids: CASSLGTSGRKGSYNEQFF. CDR3 DNA: TGTGCCAGCAGTCTGGGGACTAGCGGGAGGAAGGGCTCCTACAATGAGCAGTTCTTC.

Ten or more counts support this clonotype. V usage is TRBV7-2 and J usage is TRBJ2-1; perhaps TRBD2 as D (6 bases). This CDR3 has 13 amino acids. Germline CDR1 SGHTA, CDR2 FQGNSA. Trimming cost V 5 bases and J 12 bases, with 17 bases left between them. CDR3: CASSPNRGFRQFF. The CDR3 nucleotides are TGTGCCAGCAGCCCTAATCGGGGGTTTCGGCAGTTCTTC.

V usage is TRBV20-1 and J usage is TRBJ2-3, with 7 bases aligning to TRBD2. The CDR3 covers 16 residues. The V segment lost 4 bases and the J segment 4 bases; nucleotides outside the gene matches: 14. Germline V lookup: CDR1 DFQATT, CDR2 SNEGSKA (reference sequence). The CDR3 reads CSATPGASGVADTQYF. The CDR3 DNA is TGCAGTGCTACCCCCGGGGCTAGCGGTGTGGCAGATACGCAGTATTTT.

The chain links TRBV6-5 to TRBJ1-4, with 8 bases that match TRBD1. The germline gives CDR1 MNHEY, CDR2 SVGAGI. The CDR3 extends over 14 amino acids. Trimming at V came to 2 bases and at J to 6 bases, leaving 2 bases not matched to a gene. CDR3 DNA: TGTGCCAGCAGTTACGCGACAGGGGATGAAAAACTGTTTTTT. As protein: CASSYATGDEKLFF.

This clonotype appeared a few times. The rearrangement uses TRBV6-2 or TRBV6-3 and TRBJ2-3, with a possible D match to TRBD1 (6 bases). Germline loops: CDR1 MNHEY, CDR2 SVGEGT. The ends were cut back, 0 bases at V and 2 bases at J, with 12 bases in the middle. This CDR3 region has 16 residues. The CDR3 bases are TGTGCCAGCAGTTACTCCCGGGACACCCACACAGATACGCAGTATTTT. Protein sequence: CASSYSRDTHTDTQYF.

This clonotype came up many times. The gene calls are TRBV7-2 and TRBJ2-5; D is tentatively TRBD1 or TRBD2 (6 bases each). The CDR3 runs 15 residues. Germline CDR1 is SGHTA and CDR2 is FQGNSA. The ends were cut back, 4 bases at V and 5 bases at J, with 17 bases in the middle. CDR3 sequence: CASSSTAGGRETQYF. The CDR3 DNA reads as TGTGCCAGCAGCTCCACCGCCGGGGGCAGGGAGACCCAGTACTTC. Together with reference TRBV7-2 and TRBJ2-5, the CDR3 gives the full variable domain: GAGVSQSPSNKVTEKGKDVELRCDPISGHTALYWYRQSLGQGLEFLIYFQGNSAPDKSGLPSDRFSAERTGGSVSTLTIQRTQQEDSAVYLCASSSTAGGRETQYFGPGTRLLVL.

This clonotype was found many times. The chain has TRBV7-2 and TRBJ2-1; 8 nucleotides align to TRBD2. The germline V gene encodes CDR1 SGHTA and CDR2 FQGNSA. The CDR3 is made up of 14 amino acids. V shed 4 bases, J shed 9 bases, and the junction held 8 bases outside the gene matches. CDR3 sequence: CASSSGTRSGEQFF. CDR3 nucleotides: TGTGCCAGCAGCTCGGGGACTAGGAGCGGTGAGCAGTTCTTC.

DNA of the CDR3: TGTGCCAGCAGTTACCTTGTTGGACAGCTTACGGTCAATGAGCAGTTCTTC. It encodes CASSYLVGQLTVNEQFF. J is TRBJ2-1 and V is TRBV6-2 or TRBV6-3, with a possible D match to TRBD1 (6 bases). The CDR3 sequence is 17 residues long. Per the germline V gene, CDR1 is MNHEY and CDR2 is SVGEGT. V was trimmed by 2 bases and J by 6 bases, leaving 20 bases between them.

This CDR3 reads CASSGQGSEKLFF. The CDR3 nucleotides are TGTGCCAGTAGCGGACAGGGAAGCGAAAAACTGTTTTTT. The chain combines TRBV19 with TRBJ1-4; 8 nucleotides align to TRBD1. The trim removed 6 bases at V and 8 bases at J, leaving 5 bases unmatched. Germline CDR1 and CDR2: LNHDA and SQIVND (reference sequence). This CDR3 spans 13 amino acids.

The chain is built from TRBV10-3 and TRBJ1-5; 8 nucleotides match TRBD1. CDR1 ENHRY and CDR2 SYGVKD come from the germline V gene. V was clipped by 3 bases and J by 1 base; unmatched bases: 5. The CDR3 spans 16 residues. The CDR3: CAISETGGRSNQPQHF. The DNA for the CDR3 is TGTGCCATCAGTGAAACAGGGGGTAGGAGCAATCAGCCCCAGCATTTT.

The sample holds a few counts of this clonotype. V usage is TRBV5-1 and J usage is TRBJ1-5; 11 nucleotides match TRBD1. Trimming cost V 4 bases and J 4 bases; bases outside gene matches: 7. The CDR3 has 16 amino acids. Germline V gene data show CDR1 as SGHRS and CDR2 as YFSETQ. The CDR3 loop is CASSPGTGGNNQPQHF. The CDR3 DNA sequence: TGCGCCAGCAGCCCAGGGACAGGGGGAAATAATCAGCCCCAGCATTTT.

The chain is built from TRBV6-1 and TRBJ2-1, with TRBD1 identical over 8 bases. The germline V gene has CDR1 MNHNS and CDR2 SASEGT. The CDR3 extends over 16 amino acids. J was trimmed by 5 bases and V by 8 bases; bases with no gene match: 14. CDR3 residues: CASSSRVDRVDNEQFF. In nucleotides, the CDR3 is TGTGCCAGCTCATCCCGCGTGGACAGGGTCGACAATGAGCAGTTCTTC.

The chain employs TRBV2 and TRBJ2-6; D is perhaps TRBD1 (6 bases). V lost 4 bases and J lost 1, with 11 bases in between. Germline CDR1 and CDR2: SNHLY and FYNNEI. This CDR3 spans 16 amino acids. The CDR3: CASSVDRKSGANVLTF. The CDR3 bases are TGTGCCAGCAGTGTCGACAGGAAATCTGGGGCCAACGTCCTGACTTTC.

This clonotype was seen more than once but under ten times. The chain combines TRBV12-3 or TRBV12-4 with TRBJ1-1; the match to TRBD1 covers 8 bases. There are 13 residues in the CDR3. The V and J ends lost 6 bases and 4 bases, in that order; junction bases with no gene match: 4. The CDR3 protein is CASRRTGSTEAFF. The CDR3 DNA is TGTGCCAGCAGACGGACAGGGTCCACTGAAGCTTTCTTT.

The chain couples TRBV29-1 to TRBJ2-2; D remains ambiguous. This CDR3 is built from 16 residues. Trimming removed 4 bases at V and 0 bases at J, with 15 bases between. The germline V gene encodes CDR1 SQVTM and CDR2 ANQGSEA. CDR3 residues: CSVGTRAAANTGELFF. The CDR3 DNA reads TGCAGCGTTGGGACCCGGGCGGCTGCGAACACCGGGGAGCTGTTTTTT.

This clonotype occurred once. This sequence joins TRBV24-1 and TRBJ2-1; TRBD1 matches 8 bases. The V gene end was trimmed by 4 bases and the J gene end by 2 bases; junction bases not matched to a gene: 3. This CDR3 spans 15 amino acids. In germline, CDR1 is KGHDR, CDR2 SFDVKD. The CDR3 loop reads CATSDRGQAYNEQFF. The DNA of the CDR3 is TGTGCCACCAGTGACAGGGGGCAAGCCTACAATGAGCAGTTCTTC.

In the case of this clonotype: A much larger clone lies one base from this, so it may be a read error. Likely a read error: the CDR3 ends without its conserved phenylalanine or tryptophan. This chain connects TRBV12-3 or TRBV12-4 to TRBJ2-1, with D unresolved. V was pared by 1 base and J by 3 bases, with 7 bases between. This CDR3 has 14 residues. CDR3 protein: CASSLGTIYNEQFL. In DNA form, the CDR3 reads TGTGCCAGCAGTTTAGGTACTATCTACAATGAGCAGTTCTTA.

J is TRBJ1-2 and V is TRBV7-2, with 7 bases identical to TRBD1. Germline V gives CDR1 SGHTA, CDR2 FQGNSA. V shed 4 bases, J shed 4 bases, and the junction held 6 bases outside the gene matches. The CDR3 is 14 residues long. CDR3 in amino acids: CASSSTRQGYGYTF. As DNA, the CDR3 is TGTGCCAGCAGCTCTACTAGACAGGGCTATGGCTACACCTTC.